This TCR beta chain comes out of a study of cytomegalovirus exposure and HLA in healthy donors. This clone was seen once. This CDR3 has 17 amino acids. V shed 2 bases and J shed 5 bases, with 19 bases lying between them. From germline, CDR1 is LNHNV and CDR2 YYDKDF (reference sequence). Both 60 Vbeta primers and 13 Jbeta primers went into the PCR. TCRdb's copy holds only in-frame clones and misses some; the assay was immunoSEQ multiplex PCR. The sample includes 95,000 or so clones, approximately 81% of them seen just once. Sequenced input: PBMCs. This sequence was found in a woman aged 70-85 years in good health and CMV-seropositive. The genes are TRBV15 and TRBJ2-1; D might be TRBD2 (6 bases). The DNA of the CDR3 is TGTGCCACCAGCAGAACCCTAGCGAGGTCAAATAACAATGAGCAGTTCTTC. This sequence encodes CATSRTLARSNNNEQFF.